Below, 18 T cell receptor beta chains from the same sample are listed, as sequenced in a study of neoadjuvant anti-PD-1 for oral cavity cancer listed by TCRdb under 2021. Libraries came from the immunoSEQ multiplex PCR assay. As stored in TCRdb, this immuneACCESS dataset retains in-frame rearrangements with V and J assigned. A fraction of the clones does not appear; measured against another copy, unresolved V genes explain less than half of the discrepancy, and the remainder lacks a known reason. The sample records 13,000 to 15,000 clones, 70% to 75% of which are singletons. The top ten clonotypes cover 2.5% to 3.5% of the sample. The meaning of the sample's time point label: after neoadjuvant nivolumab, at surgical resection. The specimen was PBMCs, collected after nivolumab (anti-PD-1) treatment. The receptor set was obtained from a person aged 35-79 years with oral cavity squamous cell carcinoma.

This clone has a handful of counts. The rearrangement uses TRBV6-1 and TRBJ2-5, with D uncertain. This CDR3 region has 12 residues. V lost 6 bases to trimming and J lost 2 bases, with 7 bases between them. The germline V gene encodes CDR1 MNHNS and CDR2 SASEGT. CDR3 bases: TGTGCCAGCAGAACCTTACAAGAGACCCAGTACTTC. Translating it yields CASRTLQETQYF.

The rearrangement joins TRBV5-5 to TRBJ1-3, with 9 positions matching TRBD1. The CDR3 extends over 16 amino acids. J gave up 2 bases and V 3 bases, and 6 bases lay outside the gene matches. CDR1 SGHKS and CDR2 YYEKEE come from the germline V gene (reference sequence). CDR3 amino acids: CASSYRTGETGNTIYF. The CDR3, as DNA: TGTGCCAGCAGCTATCGGACAGGGGAAACTGGAAACACCATATATTTT.

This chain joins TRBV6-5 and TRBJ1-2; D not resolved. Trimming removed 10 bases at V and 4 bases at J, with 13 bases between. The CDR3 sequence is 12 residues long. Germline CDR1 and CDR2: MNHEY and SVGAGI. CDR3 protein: CAIGRAGYGYTF. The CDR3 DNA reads TGTGCCATTGGGAGGGCTGGCTATGGCTACACCTTC.

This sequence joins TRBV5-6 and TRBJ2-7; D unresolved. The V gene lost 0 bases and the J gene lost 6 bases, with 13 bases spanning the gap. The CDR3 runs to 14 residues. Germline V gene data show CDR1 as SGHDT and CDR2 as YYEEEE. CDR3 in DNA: TGTGCCAGCAGCTTGGGTGAGAGTGGTCTCGAGCAGTACTTC. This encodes CASSLGESGLEQYF.

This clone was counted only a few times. The DNA for the CDR3 is TGTGCCTGGAGTGCCGTCTTCGCGGCTAGCTACAATGAGCAGTTCTTC. This encodes CAWSAVFAASYNEQFF. V and J are TRBV30 and TRBJ2-1; D unclear. The CDR3 has 16 amino acids. CDR1 and CDR2 (germline): GTSNPN, SVGIG (reference sequence). With 1 base removed from V and 3 bases from J, the gap between germline ends came to 16 bases.

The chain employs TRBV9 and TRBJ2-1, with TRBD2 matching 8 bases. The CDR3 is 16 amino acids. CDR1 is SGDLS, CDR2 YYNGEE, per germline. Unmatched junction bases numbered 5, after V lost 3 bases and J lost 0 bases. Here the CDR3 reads CASSELAGSSYNEQFF. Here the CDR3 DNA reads TGTGCCAGCAGCGAGCTAGCGGGTAGCTCCTACAATGAGCAGTTCTTC.

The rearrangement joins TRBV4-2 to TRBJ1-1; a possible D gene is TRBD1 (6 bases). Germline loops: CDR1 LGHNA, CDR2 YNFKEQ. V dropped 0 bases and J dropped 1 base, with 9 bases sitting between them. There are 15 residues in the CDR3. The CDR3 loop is CASSQDKDRNTEAFF. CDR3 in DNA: TGTGCCAGCAGCCAAGATAAGGACAGGAACACTGAAGCTTTCTTT.

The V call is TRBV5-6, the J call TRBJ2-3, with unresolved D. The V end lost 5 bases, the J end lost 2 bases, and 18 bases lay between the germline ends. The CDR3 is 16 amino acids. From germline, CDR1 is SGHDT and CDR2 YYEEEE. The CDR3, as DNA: TGTGCCAGCAGACTCGAAAAGGGAACTAACACAGATACGCAGTATTTT. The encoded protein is CASRLEKGTNTDTQYF.

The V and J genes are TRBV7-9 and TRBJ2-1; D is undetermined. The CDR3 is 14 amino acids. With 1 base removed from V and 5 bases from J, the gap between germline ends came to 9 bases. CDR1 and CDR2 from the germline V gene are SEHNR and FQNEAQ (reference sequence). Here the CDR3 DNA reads TGTGCCAGCAGCTTAGAGCCCGCCGACAATGAGCAGTTCTTC. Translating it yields CASSLEPADNEQFF.

The CDR3 loop reads CASSLFGGRGTDTQYF. The CDR3 DNA sequence: TGTGCCAGCAGCTTATTCGGCGGACGGGGAACAGATACGCAGTATTTT. This chain uses TRBV11-2 with TRBJ2-3; possibly TRBD2 for D (5 bases). In germline, CDR1 is SGHAT, CDR2 FQNNGV. This CDR3 spans 16 amino acids. Trimming cost V 2 bases and J 3 bases, with 15 bases left between them.

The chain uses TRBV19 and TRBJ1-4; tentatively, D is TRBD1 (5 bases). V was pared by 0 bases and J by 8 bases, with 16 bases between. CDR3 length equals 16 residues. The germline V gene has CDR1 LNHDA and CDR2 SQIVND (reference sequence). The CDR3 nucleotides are TGTGCCAGTAGTATAGATGGAGCAGGGAGGGGCGAAAAACTGTTTTTT. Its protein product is CASSIDGAGRGEKLFF.

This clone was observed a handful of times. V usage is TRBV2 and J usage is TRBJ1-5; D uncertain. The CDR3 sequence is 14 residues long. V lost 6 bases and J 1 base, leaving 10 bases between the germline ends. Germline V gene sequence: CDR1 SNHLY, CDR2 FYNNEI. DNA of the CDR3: TGTGCCAGCAGAACGCGCGGGAGCAATCAGCCCCAGCATTTT. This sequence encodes CASRTRGSNQPQHF.

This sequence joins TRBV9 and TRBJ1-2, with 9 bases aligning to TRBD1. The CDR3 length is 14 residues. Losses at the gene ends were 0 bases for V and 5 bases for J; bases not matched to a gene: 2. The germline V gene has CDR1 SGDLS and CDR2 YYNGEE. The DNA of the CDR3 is TGTGCCAGCAGCGTAGACAGGGGGCAGTATGGCTACACCTTC. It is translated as CASSVDRGQYGYTF.

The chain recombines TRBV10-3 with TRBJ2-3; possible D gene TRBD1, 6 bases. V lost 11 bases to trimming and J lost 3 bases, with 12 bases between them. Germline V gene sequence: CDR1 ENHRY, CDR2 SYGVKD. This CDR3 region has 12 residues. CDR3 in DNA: TGTGCCGGGGGCAGGGGAACAGATACGCAGTATTTT. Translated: CAGGRGTDTQYF.

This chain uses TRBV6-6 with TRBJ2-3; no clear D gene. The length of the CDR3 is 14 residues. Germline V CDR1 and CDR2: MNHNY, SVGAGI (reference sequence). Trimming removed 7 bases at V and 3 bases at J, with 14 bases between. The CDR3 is CASTPGLGTDTQYF. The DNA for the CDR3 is TGTGCCAGCACTCCTGGGCTAGGAACAGATACGCAGTATTTT.

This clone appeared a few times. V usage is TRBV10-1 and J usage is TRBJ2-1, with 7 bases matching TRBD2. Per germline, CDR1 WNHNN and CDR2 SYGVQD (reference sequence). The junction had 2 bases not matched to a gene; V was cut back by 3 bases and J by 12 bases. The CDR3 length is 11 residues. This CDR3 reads CASSDTGGQFF. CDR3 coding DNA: TGCGCCAGCAGTGACACGGGAGGGCAGTTCTTC.

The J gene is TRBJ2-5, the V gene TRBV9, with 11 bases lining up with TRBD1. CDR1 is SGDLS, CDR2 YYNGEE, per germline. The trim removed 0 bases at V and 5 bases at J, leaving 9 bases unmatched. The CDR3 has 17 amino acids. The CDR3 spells CASSVGRTGGIQETQYF. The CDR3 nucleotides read TGTGCCAGCAGCGTAGGAAGGACAGGGGGCATCCAGGAGACCCAGTACTTC.

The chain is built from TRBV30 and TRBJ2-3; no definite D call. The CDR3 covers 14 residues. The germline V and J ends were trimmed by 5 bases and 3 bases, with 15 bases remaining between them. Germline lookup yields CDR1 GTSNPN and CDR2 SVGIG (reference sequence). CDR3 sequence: CAWGLGRVTDTQYF. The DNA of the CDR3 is TGTGCCTGGGGCCTTGGCCGGGTGACAGATACGCAGTATTTT. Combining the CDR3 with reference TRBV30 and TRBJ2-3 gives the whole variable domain SQTIHQWPATLVQPVGSPLSLECTVEGTSNPNLYWYRQAAGRGLQLLFYSVGIGQISSEVPQNLSASRPQDRQFILSSKKLLLSDSGFYLCAWGLGRVTDTQYFGPGTRLTVL.